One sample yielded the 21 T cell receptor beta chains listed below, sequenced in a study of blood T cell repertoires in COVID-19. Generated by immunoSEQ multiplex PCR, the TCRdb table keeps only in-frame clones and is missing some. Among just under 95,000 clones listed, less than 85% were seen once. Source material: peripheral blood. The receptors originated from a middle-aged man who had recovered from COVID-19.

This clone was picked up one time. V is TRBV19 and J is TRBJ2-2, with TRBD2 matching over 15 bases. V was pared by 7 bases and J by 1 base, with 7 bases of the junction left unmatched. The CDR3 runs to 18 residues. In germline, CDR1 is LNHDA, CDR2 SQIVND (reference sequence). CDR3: CASTPGLAGGLNTGELFF. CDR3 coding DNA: TGTGCCAGTACCCCGGGACTAGCGGGGGGTTTGAACACCGGGGAGCTGTTTTTT.

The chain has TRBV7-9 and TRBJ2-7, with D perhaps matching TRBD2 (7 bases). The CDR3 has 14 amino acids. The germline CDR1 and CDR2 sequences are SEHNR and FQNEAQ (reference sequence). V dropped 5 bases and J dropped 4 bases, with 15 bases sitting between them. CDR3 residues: CASSGGRETYEQYF. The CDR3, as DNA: TGTGCCAGCAGCGGGGGGCGGGAGACGTACGAGCAGTACTTC.

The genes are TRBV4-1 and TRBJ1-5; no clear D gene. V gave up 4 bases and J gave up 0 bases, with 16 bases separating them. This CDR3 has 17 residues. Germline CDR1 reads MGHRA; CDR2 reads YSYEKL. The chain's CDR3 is CASSPRWAVYSNQPQHF. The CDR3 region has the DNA TGCGCCAGCAGCCCCCGCTGGGCTGTTTATAGCAATCAGCCCCAGCATTTT.

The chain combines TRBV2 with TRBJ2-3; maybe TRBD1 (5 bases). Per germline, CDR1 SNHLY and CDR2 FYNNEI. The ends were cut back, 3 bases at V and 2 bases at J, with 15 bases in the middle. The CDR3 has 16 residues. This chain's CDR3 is CASSEARQGHTDTQYF. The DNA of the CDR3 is TGTGCCAGCAGTGAGGCTCGGCAGGGTCACACAGATACGCAGTATTTT.

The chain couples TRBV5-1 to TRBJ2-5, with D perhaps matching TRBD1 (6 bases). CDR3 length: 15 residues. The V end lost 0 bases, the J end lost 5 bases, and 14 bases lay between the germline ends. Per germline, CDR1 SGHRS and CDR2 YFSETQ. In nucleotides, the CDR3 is TGCGCCAGCAGCTTGGCTGGCAGGGGTCTGGAGACCCAGTACTTC. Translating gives CASSLAGRGLETQYF.

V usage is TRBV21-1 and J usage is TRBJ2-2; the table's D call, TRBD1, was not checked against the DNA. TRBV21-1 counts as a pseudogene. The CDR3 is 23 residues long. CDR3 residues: CASSNLTIEQGLPVEYVAGELFF. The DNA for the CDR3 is TGTGCCAGCAGCAACCTAACTATCGAACAGGGTTTGCCAGTGGAGTATGTCGCCGGGGAGCTGTTTTTT.

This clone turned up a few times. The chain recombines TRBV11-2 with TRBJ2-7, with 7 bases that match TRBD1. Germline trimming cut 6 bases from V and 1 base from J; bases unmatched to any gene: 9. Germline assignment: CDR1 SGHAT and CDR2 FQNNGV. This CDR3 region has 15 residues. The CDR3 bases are TGTGCCAGCAGATCCGAGACAGGGTCATCCTACGAGCAGTACTTC. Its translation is CASRSETGSSYEQYF. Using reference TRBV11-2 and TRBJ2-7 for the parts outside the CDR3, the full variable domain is EAGVAQSPRYKIIEKRQSVAFWCNPISGHATLYWYQQILGQGPKLLIQFQNNGVVDDSQLPKDRFSAERLKGVDSTLKIQPAKLEDSAVYLCASRSETGSSYEQYFGPGTRLTVT.

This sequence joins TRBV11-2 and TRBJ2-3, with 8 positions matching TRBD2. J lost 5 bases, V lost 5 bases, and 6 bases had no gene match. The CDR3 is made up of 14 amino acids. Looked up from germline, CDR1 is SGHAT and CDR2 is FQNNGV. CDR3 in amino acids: CASSRTTSVDTQYF. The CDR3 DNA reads TGTGCCAGCAGCCGGACGACTAGCGTAGATACGCAGTATTTT.

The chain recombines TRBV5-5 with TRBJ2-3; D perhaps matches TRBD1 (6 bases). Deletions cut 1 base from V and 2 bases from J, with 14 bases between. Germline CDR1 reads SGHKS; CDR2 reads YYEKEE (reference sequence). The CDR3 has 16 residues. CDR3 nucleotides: TGTGCCAGCAGCTTGCAAACAGGGTATGACACAGATACGCAGTATTTT. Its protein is CASSLQTGYDTDTQYF.

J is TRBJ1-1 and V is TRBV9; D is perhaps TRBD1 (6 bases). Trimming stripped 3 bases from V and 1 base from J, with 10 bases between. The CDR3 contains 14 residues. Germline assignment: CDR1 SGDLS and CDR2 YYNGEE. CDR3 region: CASSAQQGNTEAFF. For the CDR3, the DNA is TGTGCCAGCAGCGCCCAACAGGGGAACACTGAAGCTTTCTTT. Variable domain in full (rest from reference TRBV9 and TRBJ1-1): DSGVTQTPKHLITATGQRVTLRCSPRSGDLSVYWYQQSLDQGLQFLIQYYNGEERAKGNILERFSAQQFPDLHSELNLSSLELGDSALYFCASSAQQGNTEAFFGQGTRLTVV.

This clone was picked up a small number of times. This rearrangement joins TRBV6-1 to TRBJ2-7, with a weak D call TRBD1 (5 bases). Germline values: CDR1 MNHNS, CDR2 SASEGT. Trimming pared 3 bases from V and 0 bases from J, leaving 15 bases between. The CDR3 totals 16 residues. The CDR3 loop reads CASSDFSRAHSYEQYF. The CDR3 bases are TGTGCCAGCAGTGATTTTAGCAGGGCCCACTCCTACGAGCAGTACTTC.

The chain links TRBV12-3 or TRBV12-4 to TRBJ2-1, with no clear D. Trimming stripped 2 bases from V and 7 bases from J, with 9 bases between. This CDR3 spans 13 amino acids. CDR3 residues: CASSLPPRNEQFF. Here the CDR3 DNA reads TGTGCCAGCAGTTTACCACCTCGGAATGAGCAGTTCTTC.

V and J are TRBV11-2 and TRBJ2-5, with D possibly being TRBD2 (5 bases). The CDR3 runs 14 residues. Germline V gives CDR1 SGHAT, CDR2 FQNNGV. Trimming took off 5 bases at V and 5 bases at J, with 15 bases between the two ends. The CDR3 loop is CASSPTFTGETQYF. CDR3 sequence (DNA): TGTGCCAGCAGCCCCACCTTTACGGGGGAGACCCAGTACTTC.

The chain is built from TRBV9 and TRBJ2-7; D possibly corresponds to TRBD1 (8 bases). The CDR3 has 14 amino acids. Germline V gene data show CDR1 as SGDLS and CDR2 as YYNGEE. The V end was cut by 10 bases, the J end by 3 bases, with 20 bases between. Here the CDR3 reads CAHSGGTGDYEQYF. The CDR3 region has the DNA TGTGCCCACTCCGGGGGGACAGGAGACTACGAGCAGTACTTC.

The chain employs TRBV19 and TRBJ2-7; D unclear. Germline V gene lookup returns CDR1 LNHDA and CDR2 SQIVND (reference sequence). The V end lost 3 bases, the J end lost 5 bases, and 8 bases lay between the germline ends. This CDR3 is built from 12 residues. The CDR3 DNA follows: TGTGCCAGTAGTATTTCACGGGACGAGCAGTACTTC. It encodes CASSISRDEQYF. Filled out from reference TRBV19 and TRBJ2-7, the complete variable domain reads DGGITQSPKYLFRKEGQNVTLSCEQNLNHDAMYWYRQDPGQGLRLIYYSQIVNDFQKGDIAEGYSVSREKKESFPLTVTSAQKNPTAFYLCASSISRDEQYFGPGTRLTVT.

In nucleotides, the CDR3 is TGTGCCAGCAGCTCTGACAGGGGGGGATACAATGAGCAGTTCTTC. This codes for CASSSDRGGYNEQFF. The J gene is TRBJ2-1, the V gene TRBV5-8; 9 bases fit TRBD1. CDR1 is SGHTS, CDR2 YDEGEE, per germline. This CDR3 is built from 15 residues. The V gene end was trimmed by 3 bases and the J gene end by 4 bases; junction bases not matched to a gene: 5.

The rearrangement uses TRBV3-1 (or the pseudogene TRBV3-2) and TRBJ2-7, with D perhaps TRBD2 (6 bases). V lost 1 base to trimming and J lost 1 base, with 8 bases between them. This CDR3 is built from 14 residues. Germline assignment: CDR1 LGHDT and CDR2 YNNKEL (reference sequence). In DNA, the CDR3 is TGTGCCAGCAGCCAAGGTGGAGGGTCCTACGAGCAGTACTTC. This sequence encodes CASSQGGGSYEQYF.

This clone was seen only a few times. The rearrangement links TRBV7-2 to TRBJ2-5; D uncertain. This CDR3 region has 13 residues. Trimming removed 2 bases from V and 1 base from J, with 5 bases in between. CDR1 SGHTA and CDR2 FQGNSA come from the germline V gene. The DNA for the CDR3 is TGTGCCAGCAGCTTACACATCCAAGAGACCCAGTACTTC. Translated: CASSLHIQETQYF.

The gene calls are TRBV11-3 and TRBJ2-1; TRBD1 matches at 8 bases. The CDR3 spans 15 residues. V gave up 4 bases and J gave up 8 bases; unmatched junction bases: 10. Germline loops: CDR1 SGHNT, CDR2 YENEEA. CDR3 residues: CASSSRTGRIDEQFF. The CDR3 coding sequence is TGTGCCAGCAGCTCACGGACAGGGAGGATTGATGAGCAGTTCTTC.

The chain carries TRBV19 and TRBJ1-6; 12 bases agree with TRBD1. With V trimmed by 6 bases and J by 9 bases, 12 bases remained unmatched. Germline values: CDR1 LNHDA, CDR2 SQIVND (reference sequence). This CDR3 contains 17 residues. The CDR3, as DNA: TGTGCCAGTAGCCAAAGGGGACAGGGGGCGCTTATTTCACCCCTCCACTTT. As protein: CASSQRGQGALISPLHF.

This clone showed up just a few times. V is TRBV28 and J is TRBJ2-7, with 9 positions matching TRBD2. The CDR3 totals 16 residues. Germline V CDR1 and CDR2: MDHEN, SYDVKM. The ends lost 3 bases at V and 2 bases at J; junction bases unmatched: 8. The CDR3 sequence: CASSFGLAGLTYEQYF. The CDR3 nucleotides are TGTGCCAGCAGTTTCGGTCTAGCGGGATTAACCTACGAGCAGTACTTC. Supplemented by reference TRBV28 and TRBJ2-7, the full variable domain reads DVKVTQSSRYLVKRTGEKVFLECVQDMDHENMFWYRQDPGLGLRLIYFSYDVKMKEKGDIPEGYSVSREKKERFSLILESASTNQTSMYLCASSFGLAGLTYEQYFGPGTRLTVT.